Sequencing of this TCR beta chain was carried out in a study of graft-versus-host responses after intestinal transplantation. Whole-study context: Multivisceral, liver-intestinal, or isolated intestinal transplants were received by the recipients. All of the recipients had induction that used anti-thymocyte globulin, then tacrolimus and steroids for 2 to 3 years.

Trimming left V 5 bases short and J 0 bases short, with 10 bases between. CDR3 length equals 14 residues. The germline V gene encodes CDR1 MGHDK and CDR2 SYGVNS. TCRdb keeps only in-frame clones here, not all; method: immunoSEQ multiplex PCR. The table includes 20,000 to 25,000 clones, 25% to 35% detected once. Plated together were some 200,000 CFSE-labeled responder cells and some 200,000 irradiated, violet-dye-labeled stimulator cells. Sorted cells were CFSE-low CD3+CD4+ or CD3+CD8+ proliferating responders. The V call is TRBV25-1, the J call TRBJ1-1; TRBD1 might be the D (5 bases). This receptor was taken from a human patient who received an intestinal transplant. The material was alloreactive CD8+ T cells from a mixed lymphocyte reaction culture, obtained before intestinal transplant. Subset indicated: CFSE-low proliferating T cells sorted from approximately six-day pre-transplant mixed lymphocyte reaction (GvH or HvG direction). The CDR3 DNA sequence: TGTGCCAGCAGTTTCGGACATATGAACACTGAAGCTTTCTTT. Amino acid sequence: CASSFGHMNTEAFF.